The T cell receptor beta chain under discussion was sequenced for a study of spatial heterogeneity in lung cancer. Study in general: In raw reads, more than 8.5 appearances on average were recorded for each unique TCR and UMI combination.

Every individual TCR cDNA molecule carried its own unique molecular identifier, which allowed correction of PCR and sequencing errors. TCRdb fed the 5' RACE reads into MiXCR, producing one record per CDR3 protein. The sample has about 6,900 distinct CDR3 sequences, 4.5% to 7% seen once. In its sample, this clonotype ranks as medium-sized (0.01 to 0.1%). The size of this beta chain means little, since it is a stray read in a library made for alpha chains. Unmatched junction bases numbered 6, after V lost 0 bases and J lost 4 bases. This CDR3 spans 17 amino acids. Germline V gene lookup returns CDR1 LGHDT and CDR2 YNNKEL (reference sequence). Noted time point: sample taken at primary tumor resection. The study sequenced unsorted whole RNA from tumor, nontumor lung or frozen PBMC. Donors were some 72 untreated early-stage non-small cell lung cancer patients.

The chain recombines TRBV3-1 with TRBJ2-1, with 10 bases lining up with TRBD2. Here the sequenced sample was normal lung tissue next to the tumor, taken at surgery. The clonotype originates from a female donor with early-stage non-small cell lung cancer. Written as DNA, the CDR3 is TGTGCCAGCAGCCAAGATACATGGACTAGCGGTTACAATGAGCAGTTCTTC. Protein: CASSQDTWTSGYNEQFF.